This T cell receptor beta chain was identified in a study of cytomegalovirus exposure and HLA in healthy donors. Vbeta (60) and Jbeta (13) primers were used in the PCR. Sequencing used immunoSEQ multiplex PCR; TCRdb keeps in-frame clones, though not all of them. This sample has around 170,000 clones, with approximately 75% found just once. Regarding the study as a whole: Previously analyzed data showed that most TCR beta V segments were productive at a frequency of about 87% or about 30%. Later on, analysis showed that most CMV-associated TCR beta chains appeared to be HLA-restricted. As was reported, the classifier diagnosed cytomegalovirus status with high specificity and sensitivity.

The CDR3 spans 15 residues. The V gene lost 2 bases and the J gene lost 0 bases, with 10 bases spanning the gap. Looked up from germline, CDR1 is SNHLY and CDR2 is FYNNEI. A remark on this clone: Its antigen is not known.

This sequence joins TRBV2 and TRBJ2-5, with a tentative D call TRBD2 (6 bases). This receptor was obtained from a girl aged 10 to 17 in good health and CMV-seronegative. Sequenced input: PBMCs. The CDR3: CASSEFREYQETQYF. In nucleotides, the CDR3 is TGTGCCAGCAGTGAATTCCGGGAGTACCAAGAGACCCAGTACTTC.